The 17 T cell receptor beta chains given below trace back to one sample, sequenced in a study of T cell responses to AZD1222 COVID-19 vaccine. Sequencing used immunoSEQ multiplex PCR; TCRdb keeps in-frame clones, though not all of them. The table includes tens of thousands of clones, about 83% detected once. The sequences come from peripheral blood, collected on day 0 of AZD1222 vaccination. These receptors all come from an adult in good health.

The rearrangement uses TRBV3-1 (or the pseudogene TRBV3-2) and TRBJ2-7; TRBD2 matches at 15 bases. CDR3 length equals 16 residues. Germline CDR1 reads LGHDT; CDR2 reads YNNKEL (reference sequence). V lost 4 bases, J lost 2 bases, and 3 bases stayed unmatched. The CDR3 spells CASSPRTSGGAYEQYF. The CDR3 DNA follows: TGTGCCAGCAGCCCACGGACTAGCGGGGGGGCCTACGAGCAGTACTTC.

The rearrangement links TRBV28 to TRBJ1-4, with D possibly TRBD1 on 6 matching bases. Germline V CDR1 and CDR2: MDHEN, SYDVKM. V gave up 1 base and J gave up 8 bases, with 11 bases separating them. The CDR3 is 14 amino acids. CDR3: CASSLLGRGEKLFF. The CDR3 DNA reads TGTGCCAGCAGTTTATTGGGGAGGGGGGAAAAACTGTTTTTT.

The chain recombines TRBV5-1 with TRBJ1-6, with 9 bases aligning to TRBD1. The V segment lost 4 bases and the J segment 5 bases; nucleotides outside the gene matches: 4. This CDR3 comprises 15 residues. Germline values: CDR1 SGHRS, CDR2 YFSETQ. CDR3 region: CASSVTGGDNSPLHF. In DNA form, the CDR3 reads TGCGCCAGCAGCGTGACAGGGGGTGATAATTCACCCCTCCACTTT.

V is TRBV12-3 or TRBV12-4 and J is TRBJ2-7; D is perhaps TRBD2 (6 bases). CDR3 length: 13 amino acids. Trimming cost V 4 bases and J 5 bases, with 12 bases left between them. The CDR3 DNA sequence: TGTGCCAGCAGTTCTACTAGCTCTCACGAGCAGTACTTC. It yields the protein CASSSTSSHEQYF.

This chain links TRBV4-1 with TRBJ1-4; D is perhaps TRBD1 (5 bases). Germline V lookup: CDR1 MGHRA, CDR2 YSYEKL. CDR3 size: 15 residues. Trimming took off 0 bases at V and 10 bases at J, with 15 bases between the two ends. The CDR3 region has the DNA TGCGCCAGCAGCCAAGAAAGCGGGGCCTCGGGAAAACTGTTTTTT. Protein sequence: CASSQESGASGKLFF.

In DNA form, the CDR3 reads TGTGCCAGTACAGGGTCGACCAACACTGAAGCTTTCTTT. It encodes CASTGSTNTEAFF. The chain links TRBV19 to TRBJ1-1, with a weak D call TRBD1 (5 bases). V was clipped by 7 bases and J by 2 bases, with 11 bases between them. The CDR3 covers 13 residues. In germline, CDR1 is LNHDA, CDR2 SQIVND (reference sequence).

This clone has just a few counts. The chain has TRBV3-1 (or the pseudogene TRBV3-2) and TRBJ1-6; TRBD1 matches at 7 bases. The CDR3 consists of 14 residues. The ends lost 0 bases at V and 9 bases at J; junction bases unmatched: 2. From germline, CDR1 is LGHDT and CDR2 YNNKEL (reference sequence). The DNA of the CDR3 is TGTGCCAGCAGCCAAGAGGGACAGTTTTCACCCCTCCACTTT. Translation gives CASSQEGQFSPLHF.

The V gene is TRBV5-8, the J gene TRBJ1-1; a weak D match, TRBD1 (5 bases). V was trimmed by 5 bases and J by 1 base, leaving 24 bases between them. CDR1 is SGHTS, CDR2 YDEGEE, per germline. CDR3 length equals 18 residues. The DNA of the CDR3 is TGTGCCAGCAGGAAAGGCTGGGGCGTAAGATTGGAGAACACTGAAGCTTTCTTT. Its translation is CASRKGWGVRLENTEAFF.

The chain combines TRBV6-5 with TRBJ2-1; 14 nucleotides match TRBD2. The ends lost 6 bases at V and 7 bases at J; junction bases unmatched: 5. Germline V gene lookup returns CDR1 MNHEY and CDR2 SVGAGI. The CDR3 contains 15 residues. CDR3 nucleotide sequence: TGTGCCAGCAGCCCCGGGACTAGCGGGAGAAATGAGCAGTTCTTC. Its translation: CASSPGTSGRNEQFF.

This clone has a handful of counts. The rearrangement links TRBV7-8 to TRBJ2-1; 11 bases are shared with TRBD2. In germline, CDR1 is SGHVS, CDR2 FQNEAQ. The junction had 15 bases not matched to a gene; V was cut back by 5 bases and J by 0 bases. The CDR3 extends over 20 amino acids. DNA for the CDR3: TGTGCCAGCAGCACACGTCCCGGGACTAGCGGAAGGAGCTCCTACAATGAGCAGTTCTTC. It is translated as CASSTRPGTSGRSSYNEQFF. The variable domain in full, completed from reference TRBV7-8 and TRBJ2-1, reads GAGVSQSPRYKVAKRGQDVALRCDPISGHVSLFWYQQALGQGPEFLTYFQNEAQLDKSGLPSDRFFAERPEGSVSTLKIQRTQQEDSAVYLCASSTRPGTSGRSSYNEQFFGPGTRLTVL.

The chain has TRBV9 and TRBJ2-3; TRBD2 aligns across 7 bases. The CDR3 runs 14 residues. V gave up 0 bases and J gave up 6 bases; unmatched junction bases: 4. CDR1 is SGDLS, CDR2 YYNGEE, per germline. This chain's CDR3 is CASSVGLAGDTQYF. CDR3 nucleotide sequence: TGTGCCAGCAGCGTAGGACTAGCAGGGGATACGCAGTATTTT.

The chain combines TRBV24-1 with TRBJ2-2; D may correspond to TRBD1 or TRBD2 (6 bases each). This CDR3 contains 17 residues. V was cut by 4 bases and J by 6 bases, with 20 bases left in between. The V gene's germline CDR1 is KGHDR and CDR2 SFDVKD. The CDR3 region has the DNA TGTGCCACCAGTGACCTTAATCCGGGGGCCGTAGCCGGGGAGCTGTTTTTT. This encodes CATSDLNPGAVAGELFF.

This clone was counted ten times or more. J is TRBJ1-2 and V is TRBV5-6; tentatively, D is TRBD1 (6 bases). Germline CDR1 SGHDT, CDR2 YYEEEE. Trimming took off 4 bases at V and 7 bases at J, with 14 bases between the two ends. This CDR3 region has 13 residues. This chain's CDR3 is CASSPEGGVGYTF. CDR3 in DNA: TGTGCCAGCAGCCCCGAGGGGGGTGTTGGCTACACCTTC.

The gene calls are TRBV30 and TRBJ1-1; D unresolved. CDR3 size: 12 residues. Germline V gene sequence: CDR1 GTSNPN, CDR2 SVGIG (reference sequence). V dropped 2 bases and J dropped 0 bases, with 4 bases sitting between them. CDR3 residues: CAWSLLNTEAFF. For the CDR3, the DNA is TGTGCCTGGAGTCTCTTGAACACTGAAGCTTTCTTT. The full variable domain, with the rest looked up from reference TRBV30 and TRBJ1-1, is SQTIHQWPATLVQPVGSPLSLECTVEGTSNPNLYWYRQAAGRGLQLLFYSVGIGQISSEVPQNLSASRPQDRQFILSSKKLLLSDSGFYLCAWSLLNTEAFFGQGTRLTVV.

This clone appeared a single time. The chain employs TRBV19 and TRBJ1-4, with D hard to call. In germline, CDR1 is LNHDA, CDR2 SQIVND (reference sequence). The CDR3 totals 14 residues. Trimming shortened V by 6 bases and J by 4 bases, and 12 bases separated the two germline ends. The CDR3 coding sequence is TGTGCCAGTAGGGACGGAAGCGTTAATGAAAAACTGTTTTTT. This gives the protein CASRDGSVNEKLFF.

V usage is TRBV5-1 and J usage is TRBJ1-1; maybe TRBD1 (5 bases). The CDR3 has 14 amino acids. The V and J ends lost 6 bases and 6 bases respectively, with 18 bases between them. Germline V gene data show CDR1 as SGHRS and CDR2 as YFSETQ. The CDR3 is CASIQGPTQSEAFF. CDR3 DNA sequence: TGCGCCAGCATCCAGGGACCCACCCAATCTGAAGCTTTCTTT.

The chain combines TRBV15 with TRBJ1-2, with D unclear. This CDR3 has 15 amino acids. The germline CDR1 and CDR2 sequences are LNHNV and YYDKDF (reference sequence). The V gene lost 1 base and the J gene lost 3 bases, with 12 bases spanning the gap. CDR3 residues: CATSRGSEVHYGYTF. In nucleotides, the CDR3 is TGTGCCACCAGCAGAGGGTCAGAAGTACACTATGGCTACACCTTC.